This T cell receptor beta chain was captured by sequencing in a study of T cells after yellow fever vaccination. Overall study: Low-cell-number fractions were prepared with SMART-Seq v4 Ultra Low Input.

The ends were cut back, 5 bases at V and 5 bases at J, with 10 bases in the middle. This CDR3 comprises 12 residues. General observations from the study: Sorted repertoires could include abundant contaminating clonotypes from bulk cells. Clones from primary vaccination mostly reappeared after the booster (96% CD4, 88% CD8).

UMIs and a universal primer site were added when TCR cDNA was made by 5'RACE template switching. TCRdb called the 5' RACE reads again in MiXCR, with one record for every CDR3 protein. This table holds some 260,000 distinct CDR3 sequences, roughly 5.2% found once. Concerning this clonotype itself: Its target is not known.

This sequence was found in a man aged 18 to 29 who received the YFV17D yellow fever vaccine. The chain recombines TRBV12-3 or TRBV12-4 with TRBJ2-7, with a weak D call TRBD1 (5 bases). Sequenced here: CD4+ T cells sorted from PBMCs, sampled on the day of the yellow fever booster vaccination. In DNA form, the CDR3 reads TGTGCCAGCAGTGGGCAGGGCAACGAGCAGTACTTC. It codes for CASSGQGNEQYF.